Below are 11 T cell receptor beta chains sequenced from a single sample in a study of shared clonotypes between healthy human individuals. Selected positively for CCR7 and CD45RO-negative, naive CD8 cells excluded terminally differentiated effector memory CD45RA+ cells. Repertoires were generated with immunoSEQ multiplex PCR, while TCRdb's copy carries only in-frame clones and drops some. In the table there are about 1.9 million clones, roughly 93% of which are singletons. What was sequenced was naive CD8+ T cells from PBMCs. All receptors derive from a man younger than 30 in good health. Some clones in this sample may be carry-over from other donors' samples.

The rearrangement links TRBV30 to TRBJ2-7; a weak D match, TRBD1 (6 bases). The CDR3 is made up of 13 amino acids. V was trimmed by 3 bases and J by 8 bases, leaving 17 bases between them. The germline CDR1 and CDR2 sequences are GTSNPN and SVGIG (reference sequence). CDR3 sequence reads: CAWSDETGGQQYF. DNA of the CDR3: TGTGCCTGGAGCGACGAGACAGGAGGTCAGCAGTACTTC.

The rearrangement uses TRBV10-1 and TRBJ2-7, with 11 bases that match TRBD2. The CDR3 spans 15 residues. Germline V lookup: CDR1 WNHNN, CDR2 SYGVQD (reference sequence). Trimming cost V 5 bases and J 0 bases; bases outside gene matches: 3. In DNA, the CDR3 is TGCGCCAGCAGTCTCACTAGCGGGAGCTCCTACGAGCAGTACTTC. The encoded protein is CASSLTSGSSYEQYF.

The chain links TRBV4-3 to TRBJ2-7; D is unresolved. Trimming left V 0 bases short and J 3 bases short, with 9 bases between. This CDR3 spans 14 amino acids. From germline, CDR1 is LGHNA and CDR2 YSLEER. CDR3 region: CASSQDRPNYEQYF. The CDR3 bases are TGCGCCAGCAGCCAAGATCGACCAAACTACGAGCAGTACTTC.

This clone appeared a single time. The CDR3 DNA sequence: TGTGCCAGCAGCCCCCGGATAGCTCAAGTTTCCTACGAGCAGTACTTC. This codes for CASSPRIAQVSYEQYF. The chain links TRBV7-2 to TRBJ2-7, with D unresolved. V dropped 5 bases and J dropped 1 base, with 18 bases sitting between them. The V gene's germline CDR1 is SGHTA and CDR2 FQGNSA. This CDR3 contains 16 residues.

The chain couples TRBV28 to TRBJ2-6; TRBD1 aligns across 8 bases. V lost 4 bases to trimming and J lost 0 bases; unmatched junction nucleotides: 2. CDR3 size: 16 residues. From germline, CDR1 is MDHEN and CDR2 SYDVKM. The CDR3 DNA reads TGTGCCAGCAGTTGGGACAGGTCCTCTGGGGCCAACGTCCTGACTTTC. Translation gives CASSWDRSSGANVLTF.

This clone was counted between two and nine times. The CDR3 nucleotides read TGTGCCAGCAGTGAATCGGGCGTGAGCAATCAGCCCCAGCATTTT. As protein: CASSESGVSNQPQHF. This rearrangement joins TRBV2 to TRBJ1-5, with D unresolved. This CDR3 contains 15 residues. The germline CDR1 and CDR2 sequences are SNHLY and FYNNEI. Deletions cut 2 bases from V and 1 base from J, with 9 bases between.

The CDR3 DNA reads TGTGCCAGCAGCTTAGTGGGCGAACGGGCCTATGGCTACACCTTC. It encodes CASSLVGERAYGYTF. The gene calls are TRBV7-8 and TRBJ1-2; no definite D call. In germline, CDR1 is SGHVS, CDR2 FQNEAQ. The CDR3 sequence is 15 residues long. Deletions cut 1 base from V and 4 bases from J, with 13 bases between. Full variable domain (outside the CDR3, taken from reference TRBV7-8 and TRBJ1-2): GAGVSQSPRYKVAKRGQDVALRCDPISGHVSLFWYQQALGQGPEFLTYFQNEAQLDKSGLPSDRFFAERPEGSVSTLKIQRTQQEDSAVYLCASSLVGERAYGYTFGSGTRLTVV.

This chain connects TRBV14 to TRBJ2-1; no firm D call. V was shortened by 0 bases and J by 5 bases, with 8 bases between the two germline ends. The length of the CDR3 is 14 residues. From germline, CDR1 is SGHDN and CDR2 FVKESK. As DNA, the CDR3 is TGTGCCAGCAGCCAAGAGTGGCAGAACAATGAGCAGTTCTTC. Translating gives CASSQEWQNNEQFF.

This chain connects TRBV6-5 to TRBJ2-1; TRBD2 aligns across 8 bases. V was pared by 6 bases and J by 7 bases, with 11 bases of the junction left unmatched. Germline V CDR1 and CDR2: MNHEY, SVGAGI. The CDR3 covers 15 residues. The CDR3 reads CASRISGGRRNEQFF. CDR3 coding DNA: TGTGCCAGCAGAATCTCGGGGGGGCGTAGGAATGAGCAGTTCTTC.

This CDR3 is CASSRLQGADGYTF. CDR3 in DNA: TGTGCCAGCAGCCGATTACAGGGGGCGGATGGCTACACCTTC. The chain uses TRBV7-9 and TRBJ1-2; TRBD1 agrees at 9 bases. V trimming: 5 bases; J trimming: 6 bases; junction bases outside the gene matches: 7. Germline lookup yields CDR1 SEHNR and CDR2 FQNEAQ (reference sequence). This CDR3 spans 14 amino acids.

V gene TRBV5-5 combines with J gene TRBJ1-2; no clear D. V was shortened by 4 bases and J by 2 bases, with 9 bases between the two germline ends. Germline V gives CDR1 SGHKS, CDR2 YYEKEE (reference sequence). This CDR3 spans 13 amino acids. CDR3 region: CASSVGINYGYTF. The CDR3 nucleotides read TGTGCCAGCAGCGTGGGGATCAACTATGGCTACACCTTC.